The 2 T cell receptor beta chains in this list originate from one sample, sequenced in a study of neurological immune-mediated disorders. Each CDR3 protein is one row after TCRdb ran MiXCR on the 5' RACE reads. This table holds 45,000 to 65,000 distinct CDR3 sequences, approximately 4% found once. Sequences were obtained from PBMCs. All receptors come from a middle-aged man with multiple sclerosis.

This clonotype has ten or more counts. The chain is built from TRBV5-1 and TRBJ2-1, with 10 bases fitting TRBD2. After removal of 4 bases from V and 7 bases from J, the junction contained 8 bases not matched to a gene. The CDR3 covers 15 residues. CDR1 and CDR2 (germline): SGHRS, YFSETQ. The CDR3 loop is CASSTGTSVRNEQFF. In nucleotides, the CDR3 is TGCGCCAGCAGCACCGGGACTAGCGTTAGAAATGAGCAGTTCTTC. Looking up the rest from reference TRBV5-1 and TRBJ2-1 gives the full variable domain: KAGVTQTPRYLIKTRGQQVTLSCSPISGHRSVSWYQQTPGQGLQFLFEYFSETQRNKGNFPGRFSGRQFSNSRSEMNVSTLELGDSALYLCASSTGTSVRNEQFFGPGTRLTVL.

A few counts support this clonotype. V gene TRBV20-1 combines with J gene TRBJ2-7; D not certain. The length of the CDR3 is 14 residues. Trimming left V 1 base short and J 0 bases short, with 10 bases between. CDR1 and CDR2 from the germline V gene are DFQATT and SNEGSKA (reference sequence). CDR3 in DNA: TGCAGTGCTAGAGGTGCAGCGTCCTCCTACGAGCAGTACTTC. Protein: CSARGAASSYEQYF.